This TCR beta chain was retrieved from a study of CD8+ T cells in alopecia areata. The study, taken as a whole, reports: Numerous clones, expanded in lesions, remained in scalp and blood during tofacitinib. Within the top 100, expanded CD8+ clones significantly decreased with tofacitinib, as did scalp clonality. Association of baseline CD8+ expansion with response is uncertain owing to one nonresponder.

A note on this clone: Its specificity is unknown.

Treatment specified: oral pan-JAK inhibitor, 5-10 mg twice daily. Alopecia areata patients provided lesional scalp punch biopsies and peripheral blood, both collected for the study. Following RNA extraction, reverse transcription yielded cDNA that acted as the sequencing template. The protocol was immunoSEQ multiplex PCR, while the TCRdb copy is restricted to in-frame clones and leaves out a portion. Of about 76,000 clones detected, approximately 70% appear once; the ten largest clones hold 23%. Trimming removed 5 bases from V and 5 bases from J, with 13 bases in between. The V gene's germline CDR1 is LGHNA and CDR2 YSLEER. There are 14 residues in the CDR3.

Source: CD8+ T cells sorted from blood, taken at week 24, from a patient treated with tofacitinib. This receptor was obtained from a human donor with alopecia areata. The chain joins TRBV4-3 to TRBJ2-1; D possibly corresponds to TRBD2 (6 bases). Here the CDR3 DNA reads TGCGCCAGCAGCTTAACCGGAGGGGACAATGAGCAGTTCTTC. Translation gives CASSLTGGDNEQFF.